A single sample is the source of the 11 T cell receptor beta chains below, sequenced in a study of CD8 T cells in ankylosing spondylitis. TCRdb ran MiXCR on the 5' RACE reads and lists one entry per CDR3 protein. This sample has roughly 240,000 distinct CDR3 sequences; 8% to 9% occur once, and the top ten carry 4.8%. The sample consisted of blood, either unsorted or a sorted T cell fraction (not recorded which). The receptors derive from a female donor with ankylosing spondylitis or in good health (not recorded which).

In regard to this clonotype: This may be a read error, as it is one base from a much larger clone. The chain combines TRBV30 with TRBJ1-1; D remains unclear. The CDR3 consists of 13 residues. Per germline, CDR1 GTSNPN and CDR2 SVGIG (reference sequence). V gave up 2 bases and J gave up 0 bases, with 7 bases separating them. CDR3 protein: CAWSNVVNTEAFF. CDR3 DNA sequence: TGTGCCTGGAGTAACGTAGTGAACACTGAAGCTTTCTTT.

Of note for this clonotype: A much larger clone lies a single base off, so this may be a read error. V is TRBV7-3 and J is TRBJ2-3; 9 nucleotides match TRBD1. CDR3 length: 14 residues. Germline assignment: CDR1 SGHTA and CDR2 FQGTGA. The CDR3: CAGSFDRGTDTQYF. The CDR3 DNA is TGTGCCGGCAGCTTCGACAGGGGGACAGATACGCAGTATTTT.

This clonotype was seen a handful of times. The V call is TRBV7-9, the J call TRBJ1-2; 7 nucleotides line up with TRBD1. Trimming cost V 0 bases and J 10 bases; bases outside gene matches: 11. The CDR3 runs 15 residues. CDR1 and CDR2 (germline): SEHNR, FQNEAQ (reference sequence). The CDR3 is CASSLAQDGQADYTF. CDR3 bases: TGTGCCAGCAGCTTAGCTCAGGACGGACAGGCGGACTACACCTTC.

This clonotype was picked up many times. This chain uses TRBV12-3 or TRBV12-4 with TRBJ2-1; no reliable D call. Between the trimmed V and J ends, which lost 5 bases and 6 bases, there was a span of 17 bases. This CDR3 contains 15 residues. CDR3 loop: CASSEVGPSGNEQFF. The CDR3 DNA follows: TGTGCCAGCAGTGAAGTTGGCCCCTCGGGCAATGAGCAGTTCTTC.

This clonotype was counted at least ten times. The gene calls are TRBV28 and TRBJ2-1, with TRBD2 matching 9 bases. Per the germline V gene, CDR1 is MDHEN and CDR2 is SYDVKM. This CDR3 comprises 15 residues. Losses at the gene ends were 2 bases for V and 7 bases for J; bases not matched to a gene: 6. The CDR3 is CASSLAGTSKNEQFF. DNA of the CDR3: TGTGCCAGCAGTTTAGCAGGGACTAGCAAGAATGAGCAGTTCTTC.

This clonotype was detected only a few times. The V gene is TRBV6-1, the J gene TRBJ2-7; the D gene is possibly TRBD1 (6 bases). The V gene's germline CDR1 is MNHNS and CDR2 SASEGT. V was trimmed by 8 bases and J by 3 bases, leaving 17 bases between them. The CDR3 runs 14 residues. This chain's CDR3 is CASQQSEQGYEQYF. In DNA form, the CDR3 reads TGTGCCAGCCAACAATCAGAACAGGGCTACGAGCAGTACTTC.

This clonotype was seen only a few times. The genes are TRBV4-3 and TRBJ2-7; tentative D call: TRBD2 (6 bases). Germline V gives CDR1 LGHNA, CDR2 YSLEER. The CDR3 contains 15 residues. The V gene lost 0 bases and the J gene lost 2 bases, with 11 bases spanning the gap. The CDR3 reads CASSQEASATYEQYF. The CDR3 DNA sequence: TGCGCCAGCAGCCAAGAGGCTAGCGCCACCTACGAGCAGTACTTC.

Ten or more counts support this clonotype. The J gene is TRBJ2-3, the V gene TRBV10-3; unclear D gene. The CDR3 is 13 amino acids. Germline assignment: CDR1 ENHRY and CDR2 SYGVKD. Trimming removed 0 bases at V and 4 bases at J, with 5 bases between. CDR3 bases: TGTGCCATCAGTGAGTCCGGGCCAGATACGCAGTATTTT. Its protein product is CAISESGPDTQYF.

This clonotype was seen ten or more times. V usage is TRBV9 and J usage is TRBJ1-6, with unresolved D. V lost 5 bases, J lost 7 bases, and 10 bases lay in between. Looked up from germline, CDR1 is SGDLS and CDR2 is YYNGEE. The CDR3 loop spans 13 amino acids. CDR3 DNA: TGTGCCAGCAGTGCAGGCGGGAATTCACCCCTCCACTTT. Protein: CASSAGGNSPLHF.

Only one count was recorded for this clonotype. A much bigger clone sits one base away, suggesting this may be a read error. V usage is TRBV19 and J usage is TRBJ1-2; 7 bases map to TRBD1. This CDR3 has 10 residues. CDR1 is LNHDA and CDR2 is SQIVND in the germline V gene (reference sequence). The chain's CDR3 is CASRGGEAAF. CDR3 DNA: TGTGCCAGTAGAGGGGGCGAGGCTGCCTTC.

This clonotype was seen at least ten times. This sequence joins TRBV19 and TRBJ2-1; TRBD1 aligns across 9 bases. The ends lost 3 bases at V and 7 bases at J; junction bases unmatched: 13. The V gene's germline CDR1 is LNHDA and CDR2 SQIVND (reference sequence). The CDR3 contains 17 residues. This chain's CDR3 is CASSIDSLGQGQNEQFF. The CDR3, as DNA: TGTGCCAGTAGTATCGATAGCCTGGGACAGGGACAGAATGAGCAGTTCTTC.